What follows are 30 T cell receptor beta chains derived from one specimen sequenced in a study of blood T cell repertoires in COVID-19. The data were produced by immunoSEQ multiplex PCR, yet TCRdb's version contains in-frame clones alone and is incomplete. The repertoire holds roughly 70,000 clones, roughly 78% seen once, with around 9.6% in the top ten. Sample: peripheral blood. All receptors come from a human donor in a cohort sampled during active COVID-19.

CDR3 loop: CASGSRYRGRAPPAQYF. CDR3 DNA sequence: TGTGCTAGTGGTTCAAGATACAGGGGGAGAGCGCCACCAGCGCAGTACTTC. V is TRBV12-5 and J is TRBJ2-7, with 8 bases matching TRBD1. The CDR3 sequence is 17 residues long. The germline gives CDR1 LGHNT, CDR2 FRNRAP. Losses at the gene ends were 4 bases for V and 9 bases for J; bases not matched to a gene: 20.

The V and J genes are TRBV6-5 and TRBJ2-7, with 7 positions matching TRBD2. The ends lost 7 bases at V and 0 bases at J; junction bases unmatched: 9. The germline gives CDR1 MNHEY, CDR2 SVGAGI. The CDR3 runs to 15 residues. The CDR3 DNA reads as TGTGCCAGCAAACCCCCCGGCGGGAGCTCCTACGAGCAGTACTTC. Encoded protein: CASKPPGGSSYEQYF.

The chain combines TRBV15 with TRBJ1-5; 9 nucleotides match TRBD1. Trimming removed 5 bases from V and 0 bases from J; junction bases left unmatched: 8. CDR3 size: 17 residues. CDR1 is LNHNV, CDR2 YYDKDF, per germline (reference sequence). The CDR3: CATSPPGTGISNQPQHF. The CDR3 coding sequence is TGTGCCACCAGCCCCCCCGGGACAGGGATTAGCAATCAGCCCCAGCATTTT. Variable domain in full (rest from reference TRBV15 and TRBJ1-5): DAMVIQNPRYQVTQFGKPVTLSCSQTLNHNVMYWYQQKSSQAPKLLFHYYDKDFNNEADTPDNFQSRRPNTSFCFLDIRSPGLGDTAMYLCATSPPGTGISNQPQHFGDGTRLSIL.

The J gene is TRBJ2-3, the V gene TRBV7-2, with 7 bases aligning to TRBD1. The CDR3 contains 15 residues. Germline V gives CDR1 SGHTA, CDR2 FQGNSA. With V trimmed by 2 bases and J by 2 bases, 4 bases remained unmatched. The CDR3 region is CASSLRGQTTDTQYF. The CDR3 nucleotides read TGTGCCAGCAGCTTAAGGGGGCAGACCACAGATACGCAGTATTTT.

CDR3 nucleotide sequence: TGTGCCAGCAGCTTAGGTGGACAGGGAGGGTATGGCTACACCTTC. It yields the protein CASSLGGQGGYGYTF. The chain is built from TRBV7-9 and TRBJ1-2, with 8 bases that match TRBD1. The CDR3 is 15 amino acids. V lost 1 base, J lost 5 bases, and 6 bases stayed unmatched. Germline-derived CDR1 and CDR2 are SEHNR and FQNEAQ (reference sequence).

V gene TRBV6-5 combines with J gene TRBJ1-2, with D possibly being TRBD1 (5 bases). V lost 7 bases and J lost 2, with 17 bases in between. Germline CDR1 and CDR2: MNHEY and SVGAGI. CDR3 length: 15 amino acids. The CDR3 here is CASISGGGSNYGYTF. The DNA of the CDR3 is TGTGCCAGCATTTCCGGCGGGGGATCCAACTATGGCTACACCTTC.

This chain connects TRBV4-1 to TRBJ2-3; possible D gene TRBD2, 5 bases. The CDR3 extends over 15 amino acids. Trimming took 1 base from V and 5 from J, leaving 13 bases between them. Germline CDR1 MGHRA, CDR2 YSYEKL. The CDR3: CASSQAGSLGDTQYF. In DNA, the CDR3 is TGCGCCAGCAGCCAAGCGGGGTCTCTGGGAGATACGCAGTATTTT.

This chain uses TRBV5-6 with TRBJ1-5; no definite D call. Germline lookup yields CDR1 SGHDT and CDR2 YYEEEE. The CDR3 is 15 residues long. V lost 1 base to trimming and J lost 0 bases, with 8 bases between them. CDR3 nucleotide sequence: TGTGCCAGCAGCTTGCGCGGGATTAGCAATCAGCCCCAGCATTTT. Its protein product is CASSLRGISNQPQHF.

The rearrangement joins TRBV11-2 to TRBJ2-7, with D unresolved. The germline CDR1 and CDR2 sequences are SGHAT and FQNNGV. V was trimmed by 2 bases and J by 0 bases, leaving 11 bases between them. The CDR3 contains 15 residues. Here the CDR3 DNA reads TGTGCCAGCAGCTTATTTTGGTCGAGCTCCTACGAGCAGTACTTC. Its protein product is CASSLFWSSSYEQYF.

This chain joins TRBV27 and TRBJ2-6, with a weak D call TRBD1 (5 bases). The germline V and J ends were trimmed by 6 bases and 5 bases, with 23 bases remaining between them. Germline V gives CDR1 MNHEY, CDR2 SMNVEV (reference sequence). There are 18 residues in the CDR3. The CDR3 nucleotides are TGTGCCAGCAGGTTAGACAGTAGGTCCATTACACGGGCCAACGTCCTGACTTTC. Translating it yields CASRLDSRSITRANVLTF.

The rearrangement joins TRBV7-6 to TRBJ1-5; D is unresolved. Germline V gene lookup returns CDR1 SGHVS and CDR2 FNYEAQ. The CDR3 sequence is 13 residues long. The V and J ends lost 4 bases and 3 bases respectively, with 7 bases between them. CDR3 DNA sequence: TGTGCCAGCAGCTCGGGTCTCAATCAGCCCCAGCATTTT. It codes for CASSSGLNQPQHF.

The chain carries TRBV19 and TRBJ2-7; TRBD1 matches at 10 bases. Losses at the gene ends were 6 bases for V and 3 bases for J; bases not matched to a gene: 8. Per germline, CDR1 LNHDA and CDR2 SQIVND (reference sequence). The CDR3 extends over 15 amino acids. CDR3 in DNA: TGTGCCAGTAGGGGGGGACAGGGGCCTTTCTACGAGCAGTACTTC. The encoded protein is CASRGGQGPFYEQYF.

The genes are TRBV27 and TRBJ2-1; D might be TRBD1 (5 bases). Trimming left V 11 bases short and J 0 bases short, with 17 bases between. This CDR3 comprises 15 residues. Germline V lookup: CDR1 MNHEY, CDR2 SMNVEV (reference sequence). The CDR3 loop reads CAGHPNSNSYNEQFF. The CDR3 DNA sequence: TGTGCCGGACATCCGAACTCGAACTCCTACAATGAGCAGTTCTTC.

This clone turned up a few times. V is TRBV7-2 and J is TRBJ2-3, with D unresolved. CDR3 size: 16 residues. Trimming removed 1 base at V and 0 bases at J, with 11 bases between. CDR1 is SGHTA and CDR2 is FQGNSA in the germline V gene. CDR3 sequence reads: CASSLGLHLSTDTQYF. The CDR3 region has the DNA TGTGCCAGCAGCTTAGGACTTCACCTTAGCACAGATACGCAGTATTTT.

The CDR3 region is CASSQDRGFYEQYF. In nucleotides, the CDR3 is TGTGCCAGTAGCCAGGACAGGGGATTCTACGAGCAGTACTTC. The V gene is TRBV19, the J gene TRBJ2-7; 9 nucleotides line up with TRBD1. The germline V gene has CDR1 LNHDA and CDR2 SQIVND (reference sequence). The CDR3 runs to 14 residues. With 6 bases clipped from V and 3 bases from J, the junction kept 6 bases outside the gene matches.

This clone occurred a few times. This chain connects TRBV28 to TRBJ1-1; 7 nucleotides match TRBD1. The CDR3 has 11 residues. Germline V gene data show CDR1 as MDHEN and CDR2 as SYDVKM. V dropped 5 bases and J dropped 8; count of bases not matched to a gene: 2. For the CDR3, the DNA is TGTGCCAGCAGTCAGGGACAGGAAGCTTTCTTT. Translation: CASSQGQEAFF.

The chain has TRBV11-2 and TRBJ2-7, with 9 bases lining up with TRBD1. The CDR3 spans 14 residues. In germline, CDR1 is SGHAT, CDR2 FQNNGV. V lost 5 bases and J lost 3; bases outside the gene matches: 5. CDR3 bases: TGTGCCAGCAGCCGGGGACAGGGTATCTACGAGCAGTACTTC. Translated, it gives CASSRGQGIYEQYF.

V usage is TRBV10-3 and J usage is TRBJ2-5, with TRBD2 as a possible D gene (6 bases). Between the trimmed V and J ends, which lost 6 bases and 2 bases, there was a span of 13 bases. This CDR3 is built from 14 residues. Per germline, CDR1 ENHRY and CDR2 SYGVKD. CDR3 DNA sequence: TGTGCCATCAGGTCTAGCGCATCACAAGAGACCCAGTACTTC. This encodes CAIRSSASQETQYF.

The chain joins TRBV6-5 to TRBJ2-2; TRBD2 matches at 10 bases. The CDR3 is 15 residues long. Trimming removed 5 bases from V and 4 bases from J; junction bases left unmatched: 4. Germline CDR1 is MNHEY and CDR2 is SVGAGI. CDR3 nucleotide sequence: TGTGCCAGCAGTAGCGGGAGGGCTCGCACCGGGGAGCTGTTTTTT. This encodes CASSSGRARTGELFF.

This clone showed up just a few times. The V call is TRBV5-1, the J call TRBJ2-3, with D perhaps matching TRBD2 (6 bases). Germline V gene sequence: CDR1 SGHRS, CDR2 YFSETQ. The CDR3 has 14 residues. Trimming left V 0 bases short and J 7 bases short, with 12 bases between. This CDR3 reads CASSLELGRNTQYF. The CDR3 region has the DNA TGCGCCAGCAGCTTGGAGCTCGGGAGAAATACGCAGTATTTT.

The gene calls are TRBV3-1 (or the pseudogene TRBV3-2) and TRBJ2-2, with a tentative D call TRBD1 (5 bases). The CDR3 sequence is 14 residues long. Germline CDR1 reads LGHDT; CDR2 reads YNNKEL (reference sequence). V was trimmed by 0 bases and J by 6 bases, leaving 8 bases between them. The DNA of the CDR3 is TGTGCCAGCAGCCAAGATCAAGGGGCCGGGGAGCTGTTTTTT. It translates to CASSQDQGAGELFF.

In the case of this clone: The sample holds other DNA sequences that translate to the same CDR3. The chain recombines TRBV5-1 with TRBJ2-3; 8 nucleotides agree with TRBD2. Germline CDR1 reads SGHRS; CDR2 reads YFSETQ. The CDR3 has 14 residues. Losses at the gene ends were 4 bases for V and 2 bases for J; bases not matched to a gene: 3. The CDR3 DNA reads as TGCGCCAGCAGCCCAGGACTAGCCACAGATACGCAGTATTTT. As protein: CASSPGLATDTQYF.

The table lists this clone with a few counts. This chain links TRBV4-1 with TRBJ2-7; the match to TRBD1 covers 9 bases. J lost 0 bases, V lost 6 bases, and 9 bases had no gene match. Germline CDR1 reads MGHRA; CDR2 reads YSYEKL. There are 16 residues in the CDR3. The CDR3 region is CASSRGQGFSSYEQYF. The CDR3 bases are TGCGCCAGCAGTCGAGGACAGGGGTTTAGCTCCTACGAGCAGTACTTC.

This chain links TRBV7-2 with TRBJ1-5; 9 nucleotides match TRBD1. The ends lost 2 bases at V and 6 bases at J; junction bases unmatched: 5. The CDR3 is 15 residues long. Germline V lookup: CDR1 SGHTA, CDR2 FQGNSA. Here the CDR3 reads CASSLRGQGAQPQHF. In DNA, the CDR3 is TGTGCCAGCAGCTTACGGGGACAGGGCGCTCAGCCCCAGCATTTT.

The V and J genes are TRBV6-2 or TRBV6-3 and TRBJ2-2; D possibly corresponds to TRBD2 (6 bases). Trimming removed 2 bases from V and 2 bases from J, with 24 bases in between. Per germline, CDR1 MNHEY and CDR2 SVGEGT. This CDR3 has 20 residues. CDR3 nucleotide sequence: TGTGCCAGCAGTTACAAGCTTATCGTGTGGGAGGAAACAAACACCGGGGAGCTGTTTTTT. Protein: CASSYKLIVWEETNTGELFF.

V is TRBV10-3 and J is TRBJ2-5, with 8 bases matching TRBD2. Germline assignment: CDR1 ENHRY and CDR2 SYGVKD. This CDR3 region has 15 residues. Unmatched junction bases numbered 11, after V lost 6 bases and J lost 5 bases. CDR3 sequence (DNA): TGTGCCATCAGCCTCACCGGGAGGGAGCGTGAGACCCAGTACTTC. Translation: CAISLTGRERETQYF.

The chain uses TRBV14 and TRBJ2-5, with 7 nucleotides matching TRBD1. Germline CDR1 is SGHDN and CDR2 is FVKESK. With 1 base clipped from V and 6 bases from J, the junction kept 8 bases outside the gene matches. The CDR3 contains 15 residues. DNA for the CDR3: TGTGCCAGCAGCCAAGGAGGACAGGCTTGGAAGACCCAGTACTTC. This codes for CASSQGGQAWKTQYF.

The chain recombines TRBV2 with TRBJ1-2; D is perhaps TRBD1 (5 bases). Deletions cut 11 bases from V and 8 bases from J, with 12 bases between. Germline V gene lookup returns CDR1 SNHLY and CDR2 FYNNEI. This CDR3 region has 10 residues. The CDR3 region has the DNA TGTGCCCGCGGGGGGGGAGGCTACACCTTC. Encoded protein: CARGGGGYTF.

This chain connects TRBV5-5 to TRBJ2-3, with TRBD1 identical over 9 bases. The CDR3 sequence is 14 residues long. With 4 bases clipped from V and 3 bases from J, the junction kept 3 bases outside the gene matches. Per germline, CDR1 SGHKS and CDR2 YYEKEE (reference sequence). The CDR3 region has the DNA TGTGCCAGCAGCACAGGGGGCTGGACAGATACGCAGTATTTT. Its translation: CASSTGGWTDTQYF.

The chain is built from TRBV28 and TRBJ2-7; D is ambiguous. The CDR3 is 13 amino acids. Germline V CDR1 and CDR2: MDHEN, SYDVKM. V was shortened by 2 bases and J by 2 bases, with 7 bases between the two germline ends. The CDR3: CASSLLPAYEQYF. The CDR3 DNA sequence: TGTGCCAGCAGTTTACTTCCGGCCTACGAGCAGTACTTC.